These 14 T cell receptor beta chains were sequenced from one sample in a study of T cell responses to AZD1222 COVID-19 vaccine. Only in-frame clones appear in the TCRdb table, and some are missing; sequencing was by immunoSEQ multiplex PCR. The top ten clones hold more than 2.5% of a sample with about 130,000 clones, 90% to 95% of them seen once. The sample here was peripheral blood, taken on day 0 of AZD1222 vaccination. All receptors derive from an adult in good health.

The chain has TRBV10-3 and TRBJ1-3; D not certain. The CDR3 runs to 15 residues. The V gene's germline CDR1 is ENHRY and CDR2 SYGVKD. Trimming shortened V by 3 bases and J by 0 bases, and 9 bases separated the two germline ends. The CDR3 DNA is TGTGCCATCAGTGATAGGGCAGTCTCTGGAAACACCATATATTTT. Its protein product is CAISDRAVSGNTIYF.

The V gene is TRBV7-9, the J gene TRBJ1-4, with 7 bases matching TRBD1. V lost 1 base and J lost 10; bases outside the gene matches: 12. Germline values: CDR1 SEHNR, CDR2 FQNEAQ (reference sequence). The CDR3 is 16 residues long. The DNA of the CDR3 is TGTGCCAGCAGCTTAGGGGCGGGCCAGGGGGACGGAAAACTGTTTTTT. Protein sequence: CASSLGAGQGDGKLFF.

The chain is built from TRBV29-1 and TRBJ2-7; TRBD1 is a possible D gene (6 bases). The CDR3 runs 13 residues. CDR1 and CDR2 (germline): SQVTM, ANQGSEA. V dropped 8 bases and J dropped 2 bases, with 16 bases sitting between them. This chain's CDR3 is CSIRSGTTYEQYF. CDR3 nucleotide sequence: TGCAGCATCCGGTCCGGGACAACCTACGAGCAGTACTTC.

This chain links TRBV7-2 with TRBJ1-1; D is unclear. V was clipped by 7 bases and J by 3 bases, with 15 bases between them. This CDR3 spans 14 amino acids. Germline V gives CDR1 SGHTA, CDR2 FQGNSA. The chain's CDR3 is CASKRQPTDTEAFF. The CDR3 DNA reads TGTGCCAGCAAACGGCAGCCCACGGACACTGAAGCTTTCTTT.

This clone was picked up a small number of times. The CDR3 DNA reads TGTGCCAGCAGCTTGGGTCTGTATAGCAATCAGCCCCAGCATTTT. Translated: CASSLGLYSNQPQHF. The rearrangement links TRBV5-5 to TRBJ1-5; D remains ambiguous. The CDR3 runs to 15 residues. Germline lookup yields CDR1 SGHKS and CDR2 YYEKEE (reference sequence). Trimming stripped 0 bases from V and 0 bases from J, with 7 bases between.

This clone has only a few counts. V usage is TRBV6-5 and J usage is TRBJ2-7; D gene uncertain. Between the trimmed V and J ends, which lost 8 bases and 3 bases, there was a span of 5 bases. The CDR3 runs 10 residues. Per the germline V gene, CDR1 is MNHEY and CDR2 is SVGAGI. The CDR3 coding sequence is TGTGCCAGCGGCTACTACGAGCAGTACTTC. It specifies CASGYYEQYF.

The rearrangement links TRBV5-5 to TRBJ1-5; D gene unclear. The CDR3 extends over 12 amino acids. V lost 2 bases, J lost 4 bases, and 4 bases lay in between. Germline V CDR1 and CDR2: SGHKS, YYEKEE (reference sequence). The CDR3 DNA reads TGTGCCAGCAGCTTCGATAATCAGCCCCAGCATTTT. It translates to CASSFDNQPQHF.

The chain is built from TRBV2 and TRBJ1-5; 7 nucleotides match TRBD1. The V gene end was trimmed by 3 bases and the J gene end by 11 bases; junction bases not matched to a gene: 10. The CDR3 spans 14 residues. Germline loops: CDR1 SNHLY, CDR2 FYNNEI. The CDR3 sequence is CASSDPQGLGTQHF. CDR3 bases: TGTGCCAGCAGTGATCCACAGGGGTTAGGGACCCAGCATTTT.

The V gene is TRBV15, the J gene TRBJ2-7; 10 bases agree with TRBD2. The V and J ends lost 5 bases and 9 bases, in that order; junction bases with no gene match: 7. Looked up from germline, CDR1 is LNHNV and CDR2 is YYDKDF (reference sequence). The CDR3 loop spans 13 amino acids. The CDR3 reads CATSSSTSGVQYF. The CDR3 DNA sequence: TGTGCCACCAGCTCCTCTACTAGCGGGGTGCAGTACTTC.

The gene calls are TRBV7-3 and TRBJ1-1; D gene ambiguous. The CDR3 spans 13 residues. V gave up 5 bases and J gave up 4 bases, with 11 bases separating them. The germline gives CDR1 SGHTA, CDR2 FQGTGA. The CDR3, as DNA: TGTGCCAGCAGCCCGGATGGATTCACTGAAGCTTTCTTT. Its translation: CASSPDGFTEAFF.

The chain joins TRBV3-1 (or the pseudogene TRBV3-2) to TRBJ2-7; 11 bases are a match to TRBD2. The germline V gene has CDR1 LGHDT and CDR2 YNNKEL (reference sequence). The ends lost 4 bases at V and 2 bases at J; junction bases unmatched: 10. The length of the CDR3 is 17 residues. Here the CDR3 DNA reads TGTGCCAGCAGCCGGCAACTTACTAGCGGGAGCCCCTACGAGCAGTACTTC. This encodes CASSRQLTSGSPYEQYF.

This chain uses TRBV6-2 or TRBV6-3 with TRBJ2-3; D gene unclear. The CDR3 extends over 17 amino acids. V shed 2 bases and J shed 2 bases, with 17 bases lying between them. The germline CDR1 and CDR2 sequences are MNHEY and SVGEGT. As DNA, the CDR3 is TGTGCCAGCAGTTACGGCCCTCTAGGAAGGGCCACAGATACGCAGTATTTT. Translated: CASSYGPLGRATDTQYF.

The chain recombines TRBV6-5 with TRBJ2-7; D ambiguous. Germline V gene data show CDR1 as MNHEY and CDR2 as SVGAGI. V was clipped by 4 bases and J by 4 bases, with 5 bases between them. The CDR3 covers 11 residues. The CDR3 spells CASSSRYEQYF. DNA for the CDR3: TGTGCCAGCAGTTCGCGATACGAGCAGTACTTC.

This chain connects TRBV4-2 to TRBJ2-2; D not certain. The CDR3 length is 14 residues. Germline CDR1 LGHNA, CDR2 YNFKEQ. Between the trimmed V and J ends, which lost 1 base and 3 bases, there was a span of 6 bases. In DNA form, the CDR3 reads TGTGCCAGCAGCCAAGTCCGTGACACCGGGGAGCTGTTTTTT. Protein product: CASSQVRDTGELFF.